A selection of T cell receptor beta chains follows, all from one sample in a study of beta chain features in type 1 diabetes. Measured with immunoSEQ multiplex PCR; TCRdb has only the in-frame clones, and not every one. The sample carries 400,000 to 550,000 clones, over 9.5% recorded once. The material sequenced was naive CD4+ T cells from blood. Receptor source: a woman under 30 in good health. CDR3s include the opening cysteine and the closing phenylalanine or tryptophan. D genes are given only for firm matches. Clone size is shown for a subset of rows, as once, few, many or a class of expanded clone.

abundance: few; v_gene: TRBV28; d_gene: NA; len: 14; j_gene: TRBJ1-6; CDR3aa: CASTLSAINSPLHF; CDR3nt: TGTGCCAGCACCCTATCGGCGATAAATTCACCCCTCCACTTT
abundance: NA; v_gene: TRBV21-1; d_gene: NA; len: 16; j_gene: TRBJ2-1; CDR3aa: CASSKRGDKTSNEQFF; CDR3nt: TGTGCCAGCAGCAAAAGGGGGGACAAAACAAGCAATGAGCAGTTCTTC
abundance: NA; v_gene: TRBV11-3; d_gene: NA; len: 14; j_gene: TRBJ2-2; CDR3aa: CASSLRTGTGELFF; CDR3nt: TGTGCCAGCAGCCTAAGGACGGGCACCGGGGAGCTGTTTTTT
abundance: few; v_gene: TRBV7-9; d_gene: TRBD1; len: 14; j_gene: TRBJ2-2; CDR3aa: CASRQGAKAGELFF; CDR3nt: TGTGCCAGCAGACAGGGGGCTAAGGCCGGGGAGCTGTTTTTT
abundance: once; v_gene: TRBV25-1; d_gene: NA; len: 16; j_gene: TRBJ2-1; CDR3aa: CASSESRALRHNEQFF; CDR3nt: TGTGCCAGCAGTGAATCTCGGGCGTTGAGGCACAATGAGCAGTTCTTC
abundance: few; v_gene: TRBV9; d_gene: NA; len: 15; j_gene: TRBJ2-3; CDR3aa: CASSVVGAGQDTQYF; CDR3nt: TGTGCCAGCAGCGTAGTGGGAGCGGGCCAAGATACGCAGTATTTT
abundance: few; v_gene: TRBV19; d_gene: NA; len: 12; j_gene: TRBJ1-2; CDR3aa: CASSAGYYGYTF; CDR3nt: TGTGCCAGTAGCGCCGGATACTATGGCTACACCTTC
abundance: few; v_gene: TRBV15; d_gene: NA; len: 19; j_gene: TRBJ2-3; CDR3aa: CATSNLNRDGSSSTDTQYF; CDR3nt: TGTGCCACCAGCAATTTAAACCGGGACGGCAGCTCTAGCACAGATACGCAGTATTTT
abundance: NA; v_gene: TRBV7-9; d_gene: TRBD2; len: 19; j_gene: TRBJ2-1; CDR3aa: CASSPAYGTSGGAYNEQFF; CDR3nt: TGTGCCAGCAGCCCCGCCTATGGGACTAGCGGGGGGGCATACAATGAGCAGTTCTTC
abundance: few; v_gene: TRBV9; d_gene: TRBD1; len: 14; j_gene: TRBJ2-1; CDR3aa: CASSVGTVYNEQFF; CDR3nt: TGTGCCAGCAGCGTCGGGACAGTCTACAATGAGCAGTTCTTC
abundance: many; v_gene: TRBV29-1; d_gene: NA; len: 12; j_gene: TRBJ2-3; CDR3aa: CSVEGGADTQYF; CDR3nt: TGCAGCGTTGAGGGGGGAGCAGATACGCAGTATTTT
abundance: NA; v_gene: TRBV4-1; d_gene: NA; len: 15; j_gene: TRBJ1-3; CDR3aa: CASSQTTVARNTIYF; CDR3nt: TGCGCCAGCAGCCAAACGACAGTAGCCCGAAACACCATATATTTT
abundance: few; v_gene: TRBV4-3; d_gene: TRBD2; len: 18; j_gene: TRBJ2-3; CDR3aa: CASSHRRGTSGRTDTQYF; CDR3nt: TGCGCCAGCAGCCACCGCCGGGGGACTAGCGGCCGCACAGATACGCAGTATTTT
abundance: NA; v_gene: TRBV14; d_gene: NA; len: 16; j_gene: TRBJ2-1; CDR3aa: CASSQGATLDYNEQFF; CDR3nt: TGTGCCAGCAGCCAAGGGGCAACCCTCGACTACAATGAGCAGTTCTTC
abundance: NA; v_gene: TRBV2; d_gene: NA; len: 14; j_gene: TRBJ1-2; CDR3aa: CASSRDMIFRGYTF; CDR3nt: TGTGCCAGCAGCCGGGACATGATATTCCGGGGCTACACCTTC
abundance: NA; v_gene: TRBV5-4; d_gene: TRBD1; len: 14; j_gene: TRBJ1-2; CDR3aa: CASSTDRGLYGYTF; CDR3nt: TGTGCCAGCAGCACGGACAGGGGGCTATATGGCTACACCTTC
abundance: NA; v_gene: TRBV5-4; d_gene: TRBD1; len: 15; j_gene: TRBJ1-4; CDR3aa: CASSKAGTGVEKLFF; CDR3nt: TGTGCCAGCAGCAAGGCCGGGACAGGGGTCGAAAAACTGTTTTTT
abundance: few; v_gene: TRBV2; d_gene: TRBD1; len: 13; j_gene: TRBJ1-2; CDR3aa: CASSDDRDYGYTF; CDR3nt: TGTGCCAGCAGTGATGACAGGGACTATGGCTACACCTTC
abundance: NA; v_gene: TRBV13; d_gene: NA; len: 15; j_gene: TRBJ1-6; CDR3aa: CASIQRVLQNSPLHF; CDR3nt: TGTGCCAGCATTCAAAGGGTACTTCAGAATTCACCCCTCCACTTT
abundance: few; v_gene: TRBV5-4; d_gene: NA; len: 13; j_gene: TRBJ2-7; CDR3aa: CASSSRDNNEQYF; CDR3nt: TGTGCCAGCAGCTCCCGGGACAATAACGAGCAGTACTTC
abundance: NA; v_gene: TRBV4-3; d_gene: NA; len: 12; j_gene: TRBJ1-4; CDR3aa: CASRGRNRQLFF; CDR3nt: TGCGCCAGCAGGGGTCGGAATCGTCAACTGTTTTTT
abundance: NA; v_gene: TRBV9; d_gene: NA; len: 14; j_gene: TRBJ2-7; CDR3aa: CASSVDRSMGEQYF; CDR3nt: TGTGCCAGCAGCGTCGACAGGTCCATGGGCGAGCAGTACTTC
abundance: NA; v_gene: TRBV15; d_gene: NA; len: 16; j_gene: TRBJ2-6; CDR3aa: CATSRAGSAGANVLTF; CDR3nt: TGTGCCACCAGCAGAGCTGGATCAGCTGGGGCCAACGTCCTGACTTTC
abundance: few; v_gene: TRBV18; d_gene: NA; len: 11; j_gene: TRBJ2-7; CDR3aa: CASSPPGEQYF; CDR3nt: TGTGCCAGCTCACCACCGGGCGAGCAGTACTTC
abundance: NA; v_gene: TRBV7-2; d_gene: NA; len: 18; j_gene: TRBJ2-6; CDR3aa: CASSLSRTLGSGANVLTF; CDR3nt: TGTGCCAGCAGCTTGAGCAGGACGTTGGGCTCTGGGGCCAACGTCCTGACTTTC
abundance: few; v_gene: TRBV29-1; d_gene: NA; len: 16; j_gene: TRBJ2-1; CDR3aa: CSVTQVGRGTYNEQFF; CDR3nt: TGCAGCGTGACTCAAGTCGGGAGAGGGACTTACAATGAGCAGTTCTTC
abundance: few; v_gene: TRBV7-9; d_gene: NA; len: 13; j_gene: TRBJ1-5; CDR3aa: CASTLGGNQPQHF; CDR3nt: TGTGCCAGCACCCTCGGGGGGAATCAGCCCCAGCATTTT
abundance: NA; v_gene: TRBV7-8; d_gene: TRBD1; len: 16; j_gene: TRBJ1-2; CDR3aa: CASSLVGTVETYGYTF; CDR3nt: TGTGCCAGCAGCTTAGTTGGGACAGTCGAAACCTATGGCTACACCTTC
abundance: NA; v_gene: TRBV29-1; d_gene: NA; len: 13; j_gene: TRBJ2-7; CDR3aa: CSVGPRGRHEQYF; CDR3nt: TGCAGCGTTGGTCCCAGGGGTAGGCACGAGCAGTACTTC
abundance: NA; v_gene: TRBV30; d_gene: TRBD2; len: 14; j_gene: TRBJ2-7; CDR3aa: CAWGLAGSTYEQYF; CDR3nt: TGTGCCTGGGGACTAGCGGGTTCGACCTACGAGCAGTACTTC
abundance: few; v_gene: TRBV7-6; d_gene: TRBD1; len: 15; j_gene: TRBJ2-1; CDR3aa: CASSLTRGLVNEQFF; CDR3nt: TGTGCCAGCAGCTTAACCAGGGGGCTAGTTAATGAGCAGTTCTTC
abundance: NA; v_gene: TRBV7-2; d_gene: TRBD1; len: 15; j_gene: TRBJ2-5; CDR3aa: CASSLGDSLQETQYF; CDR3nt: TGTGCCAGCAGCTTAGGGGACAGCCTCCAAGAGACCCAGTACTTC
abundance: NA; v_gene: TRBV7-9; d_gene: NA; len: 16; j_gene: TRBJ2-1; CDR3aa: CASSWERITRDNEQFF; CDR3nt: TGTGCCAGCAGCTGGGAGAGAATCACTAGGGACAATGAGCAGTTCTTC
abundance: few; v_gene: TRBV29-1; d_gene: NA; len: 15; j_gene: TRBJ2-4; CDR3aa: CSGGVRSLAKNIQYF; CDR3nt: TGCAGCGGTGGGGTGCGGAGCCTAGCCAAAAACATTCAGTACTTC
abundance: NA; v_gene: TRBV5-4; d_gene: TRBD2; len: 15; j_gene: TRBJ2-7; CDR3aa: CASSSLGLAGGEQYF; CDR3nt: TGTGCCAGCAGCTCCCTTGGCCTAGCGGGGGGAGAGCAGTACTTC
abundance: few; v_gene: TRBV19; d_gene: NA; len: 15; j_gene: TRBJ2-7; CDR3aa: CASSSLGAGSYEQYF; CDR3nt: TGTGCCAGTAGTTCGTTGGGCGCGGGTTCCTACGAGCAGTACTTC
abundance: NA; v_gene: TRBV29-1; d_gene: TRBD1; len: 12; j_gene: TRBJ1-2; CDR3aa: CSGGQGNYGYTF; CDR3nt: TGCAGCGGGGGACAGGGGAACTATGGCTACACCTTC
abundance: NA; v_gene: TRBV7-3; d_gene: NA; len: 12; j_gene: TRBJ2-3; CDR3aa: CASSFPADTQYF; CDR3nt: TGTGCCAGCAGCTTTCCGGCAGATACGCAGTATTTT
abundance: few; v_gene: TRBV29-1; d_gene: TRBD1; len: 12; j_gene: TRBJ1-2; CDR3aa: CSTGTGNYGYTF; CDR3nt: TGCAGCACCGGGACAGGGAACTATGGCTACACCTTC
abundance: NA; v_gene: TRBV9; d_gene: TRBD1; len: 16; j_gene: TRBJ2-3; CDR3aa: CASSVRQGGLTDTQYF; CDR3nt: TGTGCCAGCAGCGTCAGACAGGGGGGCCTCACAGATACGCAGTATTTT
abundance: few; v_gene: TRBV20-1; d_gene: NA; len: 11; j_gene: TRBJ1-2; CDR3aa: CSAERGYGYTF; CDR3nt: TGCAGTGCGGAGCGAGGGTATGGCTACACCTTC
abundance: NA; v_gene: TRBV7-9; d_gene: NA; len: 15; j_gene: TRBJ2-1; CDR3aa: CASRRSGPSYNEQFF; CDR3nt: TGTGCCAGCAGAAGATCAGGGCCCTCCTACAATGAGCAGTTCTTC
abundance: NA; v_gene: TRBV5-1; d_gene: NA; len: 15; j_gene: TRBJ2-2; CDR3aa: CASSPASTNTGELFF; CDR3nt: TGCGCCAGCAGTCCAGCCTCAACGAACACCGGGGAGCTGTTTTTT
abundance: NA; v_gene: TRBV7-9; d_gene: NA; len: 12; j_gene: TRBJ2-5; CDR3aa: CASSLGVGTQYF; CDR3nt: TGTGCCAGCAGCTTAGGGGTAGGGACCCAGTACTTC
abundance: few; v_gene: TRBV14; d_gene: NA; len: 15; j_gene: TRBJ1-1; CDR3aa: CASSQIWGRDTEAFF; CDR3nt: TGTGCCAGCAGCCAAATTTGGGGACGAGACACTGAAGCTTTCTTT
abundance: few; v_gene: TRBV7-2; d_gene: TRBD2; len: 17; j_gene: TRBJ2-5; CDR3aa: CASSPRGIAGVGETQYF; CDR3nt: TGTGCCAGCAGCCCGCGTGGGATAGCGGGAGTCGGGGAGACCCAGTACTTC
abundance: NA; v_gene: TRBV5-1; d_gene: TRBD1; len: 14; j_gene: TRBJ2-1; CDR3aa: CASSWGTGDNEQFF; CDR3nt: TGCGCCAGCAGCTGGGGGACAGGGGACAATGAGCAGTTCTTC
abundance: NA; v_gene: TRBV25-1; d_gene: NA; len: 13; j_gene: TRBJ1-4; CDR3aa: CASRGRGDEKLFF; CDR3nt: TGTGCCAGCCGAGGCAGGGGCGATGAAAAACTGTTTTTT
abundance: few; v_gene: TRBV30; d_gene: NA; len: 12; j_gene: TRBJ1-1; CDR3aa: CAWSSGRGVAFF; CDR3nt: TGTGCCTGGAGTTCCGGTCGCGGGGTGGCTTTCTTT
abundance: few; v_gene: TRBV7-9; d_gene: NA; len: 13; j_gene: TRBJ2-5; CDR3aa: CASSFAGRKTQYF; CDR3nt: TGTGCCAGCAGCTTTGCGGGGAGGAAGACCCAGTACTTC
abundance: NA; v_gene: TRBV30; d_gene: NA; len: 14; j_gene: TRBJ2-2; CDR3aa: CAWDTGQNTGELFF; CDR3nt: TGTGCCTGGGATACGGGCCAGAACACCGGGGAGCTGTTTTTT
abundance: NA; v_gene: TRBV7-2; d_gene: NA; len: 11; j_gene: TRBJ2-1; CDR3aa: CASSSREGQFF; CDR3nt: TGTGCCAGCAGCTCCCGCGAGGGGCAGTTCTTC
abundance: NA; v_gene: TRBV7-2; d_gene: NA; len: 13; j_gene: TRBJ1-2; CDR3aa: CASSLDGNYGYTF; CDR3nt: TGTGCCAGCAGCCTCGACGGGAACTATGGCTACACCTTC
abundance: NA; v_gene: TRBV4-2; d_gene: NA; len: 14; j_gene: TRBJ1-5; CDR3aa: CASSQNRVNQPQHF; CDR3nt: TGTGCCAGCAGCCAGAACAGGGTTAATCAGCCCCAGCATTTT
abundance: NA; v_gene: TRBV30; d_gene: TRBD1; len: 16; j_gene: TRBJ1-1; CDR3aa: CAWSVRQGRMNTEAFF; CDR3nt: TGTGCCTGGAGTGTACGACAGGGACGCATGAACACTGAAGCTTTCTTT